Listed here is a single T cell receptor (beta chain). Its antigen remains unidentified. Amplification used 60 Vbeta primers and 13 Jbeta primers. Assay used: immunoSEQ multiplex PCR; TCRdb lists only in-frame clones, some missing. The sample includes 85,000 to 120,000 clones, around 85% seen only once; the top ten take 3.5% to 4%. The record originates from a study of cytomegalovirus exposure and HLA in healthy donors. Looking at the study overall: Of some 400 genotyped donors, 70% to 85% clustered with self-reported Caucasian donors.

Germline trimming cut 3 bases from V and 6 bases from J; bases unmatched to any gene: 5. Germline CDR1 and CDR2: SGHTA and FQGNSA. This CDR3 is 13 amino acids long. Findings and limits, study-wide: The study recorded over 150 TCR beta chains that were cytomegalovirus-associated.

In nominal health when sampled, donors likely had unrecorded immune exposures nonetheless. Sequencing input: PBMCs. The V and J genes are TRBV7-2 and TRBJ2-7; 7 bases map to TRBD1. The sequence was obtained from a man between 60 and 75 years old in good health and CMV-seronegative. The CDR3 loop is CASSFDRVFEQYF. The CDR3 bases are TGTGCCAGCAGCTTTGACAGGGTTTTCGAGCAGTACTTC.